This T cell receptor (beta chain) comes out of a study of shared clonotypes between healthy human individuals. Turning to the study itself: For every donor, three CD4 naive, three CD4 memory, two CD8 naive and one CD8 memory plates were used.

Concerning this clone: Its antigen remains unidentified.

Method: immunoSEQ multiplex PCR; TCRdb's copy keeps in-frame clones and lacks some. The sample has about 2.4 million clones, roughly 93% seen once; the top ten hold around 0.4%. The donors, all of them Caucasian adults, lived in Nashville, Tennessee. The study separated CD4+ cells into CD45RA+ naive and CD45RA-negative memory subsets. General study results and limits: Only blood samples were collected, and tissue repertoires likely differ.

The sequenced sample was naive CD4+ T cells from PBMCs. This sample's subset: CD45RA+ positively selected. The receptor comes from a man aged 18 to 30 in good health. Some clones in this sample may be carry-over from other donors' samples.

CDR3 sequence reads: CASSLGVASGTGDEQFF. CDR3 in DNA: TGTGCCAGCAGCTTAGGAGTTGCTAGCGGGACAGGCGATGAGCAGTTCTTC. V gene TRBV11-2 combines with J gene TRBJ2-1, with a weak D call TRBD2 (9 bases). Germline V gene data show CDR1 as SGHAT and CDR2 as FQNNGV. CDR3 length: 17 amino acids. V was trimmed by 1 base and J by 8 bases, leaving 21 bases between them.